The clone carrying this TCR beta chain turned up a few times. Antigen: not known. Using its own MiXCR run on the 5' RACE reads, TCRdb lists one record per CDR3 protein. The table records under 350,000 distinct CDR3 sequences, about 4% of them present only once. J was trimmed by 3 bases and V by 5 bases; bases with no gene match: 8. The germline gives CDR1 MNHEY, CDR2 SVGAGI. This CDR3 region has 16 residues. This specimen comes from a study of T cells after yellow fever vaccination. Broader study findings: The CD4 and CD8 compartments had a small share of their clonotypes in common.

The clonotype originates from a man between 18 and 29 years old who received the YFV17D yellow fever vaccine. This specimen was PBMCs, taken 5 days after the yellow fever booster vaccination. The rearrangement uses TRBV6-5 and TRBJ1-4; 8 bases agree with TRBD1. As DNA, the CDR3 is TGTGCCAGCAGTAGAACAGGGGGGGCGGCTAATGAAAAACTGTTTTTT. The encoded protein is CASSRTGGAANEKLFF.